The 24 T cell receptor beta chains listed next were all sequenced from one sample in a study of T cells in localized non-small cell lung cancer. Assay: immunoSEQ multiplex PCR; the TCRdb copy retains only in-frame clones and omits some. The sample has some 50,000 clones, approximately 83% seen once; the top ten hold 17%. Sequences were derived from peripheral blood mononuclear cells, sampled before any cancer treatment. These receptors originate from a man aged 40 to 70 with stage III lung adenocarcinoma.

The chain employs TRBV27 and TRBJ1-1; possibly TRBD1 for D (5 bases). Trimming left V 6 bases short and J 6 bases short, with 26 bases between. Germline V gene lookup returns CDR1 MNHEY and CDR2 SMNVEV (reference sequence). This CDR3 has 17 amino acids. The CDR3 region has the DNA TGTGCCAGCAGCACCGGACCGACAGAGGCGTACCACCCTGAAGCTTTCTTT. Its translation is CASSTGPTEAYHPEAFF.

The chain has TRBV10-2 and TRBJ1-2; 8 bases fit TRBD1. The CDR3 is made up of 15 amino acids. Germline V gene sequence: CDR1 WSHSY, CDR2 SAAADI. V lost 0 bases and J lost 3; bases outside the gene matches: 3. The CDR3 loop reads CASSESGTGYYGYTF. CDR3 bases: TGCGCCAGCAGTGAGTCTGGGACAGGTTACTATGGCTACACCTTC.

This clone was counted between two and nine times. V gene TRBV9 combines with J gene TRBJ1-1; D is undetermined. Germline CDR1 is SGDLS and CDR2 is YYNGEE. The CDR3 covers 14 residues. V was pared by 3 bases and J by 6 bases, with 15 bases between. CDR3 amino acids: CASSADLEVSEAFF. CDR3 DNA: TGTGCCAGCAGCGCTGATCTTGAGGTATCTGAAGCTTTCTTT.

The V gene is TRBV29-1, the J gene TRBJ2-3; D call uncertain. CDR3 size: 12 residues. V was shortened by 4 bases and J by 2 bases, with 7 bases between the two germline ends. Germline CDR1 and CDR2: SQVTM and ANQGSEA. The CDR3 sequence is CSVVIFTDTQYF. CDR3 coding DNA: TGCAGCGTTGTCATCTTCACAGATACGCAGTATTTT.

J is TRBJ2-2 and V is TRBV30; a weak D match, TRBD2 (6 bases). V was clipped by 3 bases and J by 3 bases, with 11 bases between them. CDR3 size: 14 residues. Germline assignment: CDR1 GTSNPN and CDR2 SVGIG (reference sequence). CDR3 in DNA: TGTGCCTGGAGGAGGAGGGGACACACCGGGGAGCTGTTTTTT. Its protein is CAWRRRGHTGELFF.

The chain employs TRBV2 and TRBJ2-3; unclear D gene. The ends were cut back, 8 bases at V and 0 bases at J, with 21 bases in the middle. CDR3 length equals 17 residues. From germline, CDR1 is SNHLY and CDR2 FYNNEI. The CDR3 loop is CASYPEGWSASTDTQYF. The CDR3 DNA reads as TGTGCCAGCTACCCCGAAGGGTGGAGCGCTAGCACAGATACGCAGTATTTT.

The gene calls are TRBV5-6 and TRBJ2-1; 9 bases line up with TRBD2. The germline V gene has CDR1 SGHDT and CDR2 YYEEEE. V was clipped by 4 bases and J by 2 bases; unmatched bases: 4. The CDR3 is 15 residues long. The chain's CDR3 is CASSHSGGPYNEQFF. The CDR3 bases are TGTGCCAGCAGCCATAGCGGGGGACCCTACAATGAGCAGTTCTTC.

Here the CDR3 reads CASSVNTEAFF. The CDR3 nucleotides are TGTGCCAGCAGCGTTAACACTGAAGCTTTCTTT. The chain joins TRBV5-6 to TRBJ1-1; D is undetermined. V shed 4 bases and J shed 2 bases, with 3 bases lying between them. Per the germline V gene, CDR1 is SGHDT and CDR2 is YYEEEE. The CDR3 is 11 residues long.

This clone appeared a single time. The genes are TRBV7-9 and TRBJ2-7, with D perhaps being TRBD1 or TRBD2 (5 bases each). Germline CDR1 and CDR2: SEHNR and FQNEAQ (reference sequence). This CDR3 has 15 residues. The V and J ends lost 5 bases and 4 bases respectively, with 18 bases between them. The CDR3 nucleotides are TGTGCCAGCAGCCCAACCGGGGCAGGCTCATACGAGCAGTACTTC. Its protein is CASSPTGAGSYEQYF.

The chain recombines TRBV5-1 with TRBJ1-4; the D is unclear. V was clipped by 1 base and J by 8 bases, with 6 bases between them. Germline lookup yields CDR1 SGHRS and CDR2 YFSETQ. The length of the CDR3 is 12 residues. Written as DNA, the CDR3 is TGCGCCAGCAGCTTGCCAGAAGAAAAACTGTTTTTT. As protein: CASSLPEEKLFF. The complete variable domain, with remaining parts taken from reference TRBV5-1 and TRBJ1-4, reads KAGVTQTPRYLIKTRGQQVTLSCSPISGHRSVSWYQQTPGQGLQFLFEYFSETQRNKGNFPGRFSGRQFSNSRSEMNVSTLELGDSALYLCASSLPEEKLFFGSGTQLSVL.

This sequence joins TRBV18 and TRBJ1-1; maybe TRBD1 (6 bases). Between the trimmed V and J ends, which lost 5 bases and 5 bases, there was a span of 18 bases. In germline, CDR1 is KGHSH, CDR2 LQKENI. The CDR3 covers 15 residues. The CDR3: CASSSEGGVRTEAFF. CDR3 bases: TGTGCCAGCTCATCAGAAGGGGGGGTTCGTACTGAAGCTTTCTTT.

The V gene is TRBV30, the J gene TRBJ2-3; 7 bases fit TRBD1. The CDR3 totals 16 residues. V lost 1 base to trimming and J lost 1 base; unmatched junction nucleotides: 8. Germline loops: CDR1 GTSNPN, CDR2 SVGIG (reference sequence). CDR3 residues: CAWSGGTVTRTDTQYF. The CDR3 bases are TGTGCCTGGAGTGGGGGGACAGTTACCCGCACAGATACGCAGTATTTT.

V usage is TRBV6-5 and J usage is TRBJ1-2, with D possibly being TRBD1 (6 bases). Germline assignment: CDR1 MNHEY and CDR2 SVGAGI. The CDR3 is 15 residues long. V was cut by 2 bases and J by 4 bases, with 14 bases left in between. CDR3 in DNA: TGTGCCAGCAGTTACGATTCAGGAGGGGGCTATGGCTACACCTTC. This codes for CASSYDSGGGYGYTF.

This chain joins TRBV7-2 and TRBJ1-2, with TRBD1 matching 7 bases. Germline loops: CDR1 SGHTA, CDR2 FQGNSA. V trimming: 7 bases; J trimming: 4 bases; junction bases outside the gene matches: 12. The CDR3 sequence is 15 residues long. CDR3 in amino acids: CASTPGTEPFYGYTF. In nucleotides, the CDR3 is TGTGCCAGCACCCCAGGGACAGAGCCTTTCTATGGCTACACCTTC.

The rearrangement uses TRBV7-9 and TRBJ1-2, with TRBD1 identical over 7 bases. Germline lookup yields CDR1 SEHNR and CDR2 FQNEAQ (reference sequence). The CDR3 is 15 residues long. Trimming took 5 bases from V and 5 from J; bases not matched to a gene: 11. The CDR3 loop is CASSPASDRPYGYTF. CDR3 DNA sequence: TGTGCCAGCAGCCCTGCGTCGGACAGGCCTTATGGCTACACCTTC.

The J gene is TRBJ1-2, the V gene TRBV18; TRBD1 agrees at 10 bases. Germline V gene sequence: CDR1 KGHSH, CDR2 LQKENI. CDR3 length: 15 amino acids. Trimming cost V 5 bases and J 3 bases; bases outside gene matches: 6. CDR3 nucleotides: TGTGCCAGCTCAAAAGGGACAGGGGATGACTATGGCTACACCTTC. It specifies CASSKGTGDDYGYTF. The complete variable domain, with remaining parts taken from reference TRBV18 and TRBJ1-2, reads NAGVMQNPRHLVRRRGQEARLRCSPMKGHSHVYWYRQLPEEGLKFMVYLQKENIIDESGMPKERFSAEFPKEGPSILRIQQVVRGDSAAYFCASSKGTGDDYGYTFGSGTRLTVV.

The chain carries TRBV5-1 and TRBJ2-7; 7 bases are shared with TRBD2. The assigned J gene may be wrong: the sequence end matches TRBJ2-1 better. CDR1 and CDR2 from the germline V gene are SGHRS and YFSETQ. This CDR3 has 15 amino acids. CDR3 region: CASSSGGLRYNEQFF. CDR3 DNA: TGCGCCAGCAGTTCGGGGGGATTAAGGTACAATGAGCAGTTCTTC.

CDR3 region: CASSLQPSGGEETQYF. The CDR3 DNA follows: TGCGCCAGCAGCTTGCAGCCTAGCGGGGGGGAAGAGACCCAGTACTTC. The rearrangement uses TRBV5-1 and TRBJ2-5, with 12 bases lining up with TRBD2. Germline CDR1 reads SGHRS; CDR2 reads YFSETQ. The V gene end was trimmed by 1 base and the J gene end by 3 bases; junction bases not matched to a gene: 4. This CDR3 has 16 residues.

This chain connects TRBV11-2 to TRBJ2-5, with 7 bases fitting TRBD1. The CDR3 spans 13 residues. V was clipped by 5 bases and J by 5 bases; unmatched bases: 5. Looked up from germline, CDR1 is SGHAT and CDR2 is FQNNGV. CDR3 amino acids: CASSPDRVETQYF. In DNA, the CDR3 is TGTGCCAGCAGCCCCGACAGGGTTGAGACCCAGTACTTC.

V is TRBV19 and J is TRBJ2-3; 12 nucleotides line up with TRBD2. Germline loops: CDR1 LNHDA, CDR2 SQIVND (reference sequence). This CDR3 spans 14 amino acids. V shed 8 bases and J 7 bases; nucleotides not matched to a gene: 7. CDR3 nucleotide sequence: TGTGCCAGTGAGACTAGCGGGGGAGTAAATACGCAGTATTTT. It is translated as CASETSGGVNTQYF.

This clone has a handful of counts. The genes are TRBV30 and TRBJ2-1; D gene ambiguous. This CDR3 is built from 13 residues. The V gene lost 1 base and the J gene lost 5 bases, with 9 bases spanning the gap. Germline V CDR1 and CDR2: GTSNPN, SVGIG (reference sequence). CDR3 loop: CAWSAPRHNEQFF. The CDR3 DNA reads TGTGCCTGGAGTGCCCCTAGGCACAATGAGCAGTTCTTC.

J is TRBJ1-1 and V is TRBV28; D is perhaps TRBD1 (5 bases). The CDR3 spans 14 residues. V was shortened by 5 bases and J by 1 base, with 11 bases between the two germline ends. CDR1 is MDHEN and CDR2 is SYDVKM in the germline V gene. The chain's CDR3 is CASSEAGENTEAFF. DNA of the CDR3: TGTGCCAGCAGTGAGGCGGGGGAGAACACTGAAGCTTTCTTT.

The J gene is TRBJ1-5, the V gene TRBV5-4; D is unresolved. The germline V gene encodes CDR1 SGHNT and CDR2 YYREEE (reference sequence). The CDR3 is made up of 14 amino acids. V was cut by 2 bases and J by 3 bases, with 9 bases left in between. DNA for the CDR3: TGTGCCAGCAGCTTTGGCGGCCTCAATCAGCCCCAGCATTTT. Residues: CASSFGGLNQPQHF.

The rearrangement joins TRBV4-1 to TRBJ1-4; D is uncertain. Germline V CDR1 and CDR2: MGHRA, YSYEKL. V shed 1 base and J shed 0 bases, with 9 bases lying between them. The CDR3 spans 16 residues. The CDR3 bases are TGCGCCAGCAGCCAAGCCTTCCGTACAACTAATGAAAAACTGTTTTTT. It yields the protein CASSQAFRTTNEKLFF.